This entry is about one T cell receptor beta chain. What it binds is not known. Clones were sequenced by immunoSEQ multiplex PCR, and TCRdb holds only the in-frame ones, with some missing. This table has approximately 36,000 clones, approximately 80% appearing once. Between the trimmed V and J ends, which lost 0 bases and 8 bases, there was a span of 2 bases. The CDR3 sequence is 10 residues long. This sample was taken from a study of CD4 T cells in relation to SARS-CoV-2 and coronaviruses. The source is an adult with COVID-19. The chain couples TRBV5-3 to TRBJ1-2, with D unresolved. TRBV5-3 carries the ORF label, with uncertain function. Specimen: memory CD4+ T cells from PBMCs, cultured in vitro. In DNA, the CDR3 is TGTGCCAGAAGCTTGGTCGGCTACACCTTC. This gives the protein CARSLVGYTF.